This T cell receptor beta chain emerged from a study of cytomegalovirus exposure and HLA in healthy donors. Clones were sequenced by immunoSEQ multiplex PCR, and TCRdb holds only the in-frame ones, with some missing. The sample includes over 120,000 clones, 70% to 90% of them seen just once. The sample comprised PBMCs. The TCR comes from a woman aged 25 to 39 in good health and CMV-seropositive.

The CDR3 nucleotides are TGTGCCAGTAGTGCCAGGGCAAACTACGAGCAGTACTTC. This sequence encodes CASSARANYEQYF. The chain is built from TRBV19 and TRBJ2-7, with D possibly matching TRBD1 (5 bases). Germline CDR1 LNHDA, CDR2 SQIVND (reference sequence). Deletions cut 5 bases from V and 3 bases from J, with 11 bases between. CDR3 length: 13 residues.